This record covers a single T cell receptor beta chain. The antigen remains undetermined. These data originate in a study of neurological immune-mediated disorders. By 5'RACE with 10-nucleotide random UMIs, the cDNA was made. MiXCR, applied by TCRdb to the 5' RACE reads, yields one record per CDR3 protein. In the table there are about 19,000 distinct CDR3 sequences, less than 3.5% of which are singletons. Overall study results and limits: The study phylogenetically grouped the repertoires of 18 of 34 multiple sclerosis patients into one related-CDR3 cluster, a possible signature. No sharing of CDR3 amino acid sequences was observed among expanded clones across subjects, suggesting private repertoires in all groups. In HTLV-1-associated myelopathy, TCR clonal expansion was greatest, and in multiple sclerosis it was least, below healthy controls.

Sequences were obtained from PBMCs. This sequence originates from a woman between 18 and 29 years old with multiple sclerosis.

The CDR3 DNA sequence: TGTGCCAGCAGCCCTGGGTCTTACTATGGCTACACCTTC. Translating gives CASSPGSYYGYTF. The rearrangement joins TRBV7-3 to TRBJ1-2, with D uncertain. Trimming left V 5 bases short and J 3 bases short, with 10 bases between. There are 13 residues in the CDR3. The germline V gene encodes CDR1 SGHTA and CDR2 FQGTGA.